One sample yielded the 15 T cell receptor beta chains listed below, sequenced in a study of blood T cells in healthy people across ages. Alongside a J-beta primer mix, a sample-barcoded 5' primer served in a second PCR lasting roughly 6 to 11 cycles. In TCRdb, the 5' RACE reads were re-called with MiXCR into one record per CDR3 protein. The sample includes roughly 930,000 distinct CDR3 sequences, approximately 49% of them seen just once. What was sequenced was blood. All receptors derive from a man aged 25-45 years in good health.

This clonotype was seen only once. This chain connects TRBV12-3 or TRBV12-4 to TRBJ2-7; D possibly uses TRBD1 or TRBD2 (5 bases each). With 8 bases removed from V and 3 bases from J, the gap between germline ends came to 17 bases. The CDR3 sequence is 14 residues long. CDR3 DNA: TGTGCCAGCCGAAAACCCGGGGCCGACTACGAGCAGTACTTC. Protein sequence: CASRKPGADYEQYF.

Only one count was recorded for this clonotype. The rearrangement links TRBV28 to TRBJ2-1; perhaps TRBD2 as D (5 bases). V was clipped by 6 bases and J by 13 bases, with 16 bases between them. Looked up from germline, CDR1 is MDHEN and CDR2 is SYDVKM. This CDR3 region has 12 residues. The CDR3 sequence is CASSLSGYVQFF. The CDR3 bases are TGTGCCAGCAGCCTCTCGGGGTATGTACAGTTCTTC. The full variable domain, in which reference TRBV28 and TRBJ2-1 provide the parts outside the CDR3, is DVKVTQSSRYLVKRTGEKVFLECVQDMDHENMFWYRQDPGLGLRLIYFSYDVKMKEKGDIPEGYSVSREKKERFSLILESASTNQTSMYLCASSLSGYVQFFGPGTRLTVL.

The gene calls are TRBV4-2 and TRBJ1-2; 7 nucleotides line up with TRBD1. V gave up 4 bases and J gave up 6 bases; unmatched junction bases: 11. The length of the CDR3 is 15 residues. The germline CDR1 and CDR2 sequences are LGHNA and YNFKEQ. CDR3 nucleotides: TGTGCCAGCAGCCGAGAGCCGGGACAGTACGATGGCTACACCTTC. Protein product: CASSREPGQYDGYTF.

There are many counts of this clonotype. This rearrangement joins TRBV29-1 to TRBJ2-7, with TRBD2 matching 8 bases. Germline-derived CDR1 and CDR2 are SQVTM and ANQGSEA. The CDR3 has 15 residues. V dropped 6 bases and J dropped 3; count of bases not matched to a gene: 13. DNA for the CDR3: TGCAGCGTAGGACCGGGACTAGTCCCCCTCTACGAGCAGTACTTC. Protein sequence: CSVGPGLVPLYEQYF.

This clonotype was recorded at least ten times. This chain links TRBV29-1 with TRBJ1-5, with no clear D. CDR1 is SQVTM, CDR2 ANQGSEA, per germline. The CDR3 covers 13 residues. Trimming removed 0 bases from V and 4 bases from J, with 7 bases in between. CDR3 in DNA: TGCAGCGTTGAAGATCACCCTAATCAGCCCCAGCATTTT. It specifies CSVEDHPNQPQHF.

This chain links TRBV9 with TRBJ2-7; no clear D gene. This CDR3 is built from 15 residues. Looked up from germline, CDR1 is SGDLS and CDR2 is YYNGEE. Trimming removed 0 bases at V and 1 base at J, with 11 bases between. Written as DNA, the CDR3 is TGTGCCAGCAGCGTAGGTGGCTCGGCTTCCTACGAGCAGTACTTC. It yields the protein CASSVGGSASYEQYF.

The chain has TRBV7-2 and TRBJ2-3; perhaps D is TRBD1 or TRBD2 (5 bases each). CDR1 and CDR2 from the germline V gene are SGHTA and FQGNSA. V was shortened by 1 base and J by 5 bases, with 22 bases between the two germline ends. The CDR3 spans 18 residues. CDR3 region: CASSLGEGPRGGRDTQYF. CDR3 DNA sequence: TGTGCCAGCAGCTTAGGGGAAGGTCCCCGGGGCGGAAGAGATACGCAGTATTTT.

The CDR3 loop is CASSKRTVMGYQPQHF. The CDR3 DNA follows: TGTGCCAGCAGTAAGAGGACGGTGATGGGGTATCAGCCCCAGCATTTT. The chain carries TRBV12-3 or TRBV12-4 and TRBJ1-5; D not certain. This CDR3 has 16 residues. The V end lost 5 bases, the J end lost 5 bases, and 19 bases lay between the germline ends.

A note on this clonotype: Just one base apart from a much larger clone, this may be a read error. This chain uses TRBV7-2 with TRBJ2-4; 8 nucleotides line up with TRBD1. CDR3 length equals 11 residues. CDR1 SGHTA and CDR2 FQGNSA come from the germline V gene. The J segment lost 13 bases and the V segment lost 5 bases, leaving 4 bases of the junction unmatched. In DNA, the CDR3 is TGTGCCAGCAGCACTACAGGGGGGCAGTACTTC. It encodes CASSTTGGQYF.

This sequence joins TRBV25-1 and TRBJ2-7, with D uncertain. The CDR3 is 15 amino acids. V was trimmed by 3 bases and J by 3 bases, leaving 15 bases between them. Germline loops: CDR1 MGHDK, CDR2 SYGVNS. This CDR3 reads CASSDPLRAHYEQYF. In DNA form, the CDR3 reads TGTGCCAGCAGTGATCCCCTACGGGCGCACTACGAGCAGTACTTC.

Only a few counts were recorded for this clonotype. This chain uses TRBV2 with TRBJ1-6; TRBD1 agrees at 10 bases. CDR3 length: 16 residues. V dropped 6 bases and J dropped 8; count of bases not matched to a gene: 10. CDR1 is SNHLY and CDR2 is FYNNEI in the germline V gene. CDR3 sequence reads: CASSREAGTGDSPLHF. The CDR3 DNA follows: TGTGCCAGCAGCCGCGAAGCCGGGACAGGGGATTCACCCCTCCACTTT.

This chain connects TRBV19 to TRBJ2-6, with 7 bases fitting TRBD2. This CDR3 is 18 amino acids long. The germline CDR1 and CDR2 sequences are LNHDA and SQIVND (reference sequence). With V trimmed by 5 bases and J by 0 bases, 10 bases remained unmatched. In DNA, the CDR3 is TGTGCCAGTAGTCCACCAGGAGCGGGATACTCTGGGGCCAACGTCCTGACTTTC. Translation gives CASSPPGAGYSGANVLTF.

There are a few counts of this clonotype. The chain couples TRBV27 to TRBJ1-6, with 7 bases fitting TRBD1. Trimming cost V 3 bases and J 6 bases; bases outside gene matches: 8. The CDR3 has 16 residues. Germline lookup yields CDR1 MNHEY and CDR2 SMNVEV (reference sequence). CDR3 in DNA: TGTGCCAGCAGTTTCCTGCCGGGACAGAGTAATTCACCCCTCCACTTT. It specifies CASSFLPGQSNSPLHF.

This clonotype appeared once. Compared with germline, one end of the junction differs, possibly owing to a read error. CDR3: CSARDGGEPNNSLLHF. The DNA of the CDR3 is TGCAGTGCTAGAGATGGGGGGGAACCCAATAATTCACTCCTCCACTTT. The rearrangement joins TRBV20-1 to TRBJ1-6, with D perhaps TRBD1 (5 bases). From germline, CDR1 is DFQATT and CDR2 SNEGSKA (reference sequence). The CDR3 length is 16 residues.

This CDR3 reads CVSSPGRADTQYF. CDR3 DNA: TGTGTTAGCAGCCCCGGCCGCGCGGATACGCAGTATTTT. The genes are TRBV7-7 and TRBJ2-3; no clear D gene. Germline CDR1 is SSHAT and CDR2 is FNYEAQ (reference sequence). This CDR3 region has 13 residues.